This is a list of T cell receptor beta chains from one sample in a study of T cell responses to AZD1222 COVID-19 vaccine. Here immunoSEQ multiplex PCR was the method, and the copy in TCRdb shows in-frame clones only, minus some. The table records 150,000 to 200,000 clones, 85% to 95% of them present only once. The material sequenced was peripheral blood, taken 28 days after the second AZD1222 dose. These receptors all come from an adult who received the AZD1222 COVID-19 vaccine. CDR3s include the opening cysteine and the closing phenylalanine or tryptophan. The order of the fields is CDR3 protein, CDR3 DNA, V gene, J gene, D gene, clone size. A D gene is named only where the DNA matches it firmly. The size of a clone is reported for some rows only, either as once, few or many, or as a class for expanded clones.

CASSPGLATGQYF	TGTGCCAGTAGTCCCGGGCTAGCAACCGGGCAGTACTTC	TRBV19	TRBJ2-7	NA	NA
CASSVGTRGEQRDTEAFF	TGTGCCAGCAGCGTAGGAACGCGAGGAGAACAGAGGGACACTGAAGCTTTCTTT	TRBV9	TRBJ1-1	NA	once
CASSLRQSLQETQYF	TGTGCCAGCAGCTTAAGACAGTCCCTCCAAGAGACCCAGTACTTC	TRBV7-2	TRBJ2-5	NA	NA
CASSYSADSNQPQHF	TGTGCCAGCAGTTACTCGGCCGATAGCAATCAGCCCCAGCATTTT	TRBV6-5	TRBJ1-5	NA	NA
CASSRGLAGGEQYF	TGTGCCAGCAGCCGCGGACTAGCGGGAGGCGAGCAGTACTTC	TRBV11-3	TRBJ2-7	TRBD2	NA
CASRPDRDNEQFF	TGCGCCAGCAGACCGGACAGGGACAATGAGCAGTTCTTC	TRBV23-1	TRBJ2-1	TRBD1	once
CASSETPGGLIQGNQPQHF	TGTGCCAGCAGTGAAACCCCCGGGGGGCTAATTCAAGGCAATCAGCCCCAGCATTTT	TRBV2	TRBJ1-5	NA	once
CASSPRTVDYGYTF	TGCGCCAGCAGCCCACGGACGGTTGACTATGGCTACACCTTC	TRBV4-3	TRBJ1-2	NA	NA
CASSLANGLSAFF	TGTGCCAGCAGTTTAGCGAACGGTTTGTCGGCTTTCTTT	TRBV12-3/TRBV12-4	TRBJ1-1	NA	NA
CAWSGRLGEKLFF	TGTGCCTGGAGTGGTAGGTTAGGTGAAAAACTGTTTTTT	TRBV30	TRBJ1-4	NA	NA
CASSSQAGATEAFF	TGTGCCAGTAGTTCGCAGGCCGGGGCGACTGAAGCTTTCTTT	TRBV19	TRBJ1-1	NA	NA
CASSQAGTAYGYTF	TGTGCCAGCAGCCAAGCCGGGACAGCCTATGGCTACACCTTC	TRBV3-1/TRBV3-2	TRBJ1-2	TRBD1	NA
CASSASEGPYEQYF	TGTGCCAGCAGCGCATCGGAGGGACCCTACGAGCAGTACTTC	TRBV9	TRBJ2-7	NA	NA
CASSSYINEAFF	TGTGCCAGCAGTTCGTACATAAATGAAGCTTTCTTT	TRBV2	TRBJ1-1	NA	NA
CASSEGAGGPIIYMSYF	TGTGCCAGCAGTGAAGGGGCGGGAGGGCCGATCATTTACATGTCGTACTTC	TRBV2	TRBJ2-7	TRBD2	NA
CASSLGTDHYEQYF	TGCGCCAGCAGCTTGGGGACAGATCACTACGAGCAGTACTTC	TRBV5-1	TRBJ2-7	NA	NA
CASSARGTDTQYF	TGTGCCAGCAGCGCCAGGGGCACAGATACGCAGTATTTT	TRBV5-6	TRBJ2-3	NA	NA
CASQHRDYSPGELFF	TGCGCCAGCCAACATCGGGACTATTCGCCCGGGGAGCTGTTTTTT	TRBV5-1	TRBJ2-2	TRBD2	NA
CASSAGTGPSYEQYF	TGCGCCAGCAGCGCAGGGACAGGTCCCTCCTACGAGCAGTACTTC	TRBV5-1	TRBJ2-7	TRBD1	NA